This is a list of T cell receptor beta chains from one sample in a study of technical replicates of blood from several donors. Clones were sequenced by immunoSEQ multiplex PCR, and TCRdb holds only the in-frame ones, with some missing. The table lists 44,000 or so clones, approximately 90% of them singletons. Sequencing used PBMCs. All receptors derive from a human donor in good health. Some clones in this sample may be carry-over from other donors' samples. CDR3s include the opening cysteine and the closing phenylalanine or tryptophan. D genes are given only for firm matches. The listing skips clone size in some rows; elsewhere it reads once, few, many or a size class.

>NA|TRBD2|TRBV4-2|TRBJ2-3
CASSPAIGGEDTDTQYF
TGTGCCAGCAGCCCTGCAATTGGGGGGGAAGACACAGATACGCAGTATTTT
>NA|TRBD1|TRBV29-1|TRBJ1-1
CSTRGARGRGGDTEAFF
TGCAGCACCAGAGGGGCCAGGGGGCGGGGGGGAGACACTGAAGCTTTCTTT
>NA|TRBD2|TRBV7-2|TRBJ2-7
CASSSRDSGRGDEQYF
TGTGCCAGCAGCTCCCGAGATAGCGGGAGAGGCGACGAGCAGTACTTC
>NA|NA|TRBV19|TRBJ1-4
CASTIHSTNEKLFF
TGTGCCAGTACCATCCACTCAACTAATGAAAAACTGTTTTTT
>few|TRBD2|TRBV19|TRBJ2-1
CASSWREGSEQFF
TGTGCCAGTAGTTGGCGGGAGGGTAGCGAGCAGTTCTTC
>NA|TRBD2|TRBV30|TRBJ2-3
CAWSAGGGVADTQYF
TGTGCCTGGAGCGCGGGAGGGGGAGTGGCAGATACGCAGTATTTT
>NA|NA|TRBV4-3|TRBJ2-6
CASKGGAPGSGANVLTF
TGCGCCAGCAAAGGGGGGGCCCCGGGCTCTGGGGCCAACGTCCTGACTTTC
>NA|TRBD1|TRBV6-4|TRBJ1-1
CASSAGTVTEAFF
TGTGCCAGCAGTGCCGGGACAGTCACTGAAGCTTTCTTT
>NA|NA|TRBV5-4|TRBJ2-7
CASSLPGRSGEQYF
TGTGCCAGCAGCTTGCCGGGCCGGAGCGGGGAGCAGTACTTC
>NA|TRBD2|TRBV5-1|TRBJ2-5
CASSDLAGGRETQYF
TGCGCCAGCAGCGATCTAGCGGGAGGGAGAGAGACCCAGTACTTC
>few|TRBD1|TRBV7-8|TRBJ1-1
CASSLDRGQAFF
TGTGCCAGCAGCTTAGACAGGGGGCAAGCTTTCTTT
>once|TRBD2|TRBV2|TRBJ2-1
CASISAGLAGGHSYNEQFF
TGTGCCAGCATATCGGCCGGGCTAGCGGGAGGGCATTCCTACAATGAGCAGTTCTTC
>NA|NA|TRBV27|TRBJ2-2
CASSLEPLRVVAGELFF
TGTGCCAGCAGTTTAGAGCCGCTACGGGTAGTGGCCGGGGAGCTGTTTTTT
>NA|NA|TRBV6-1|TRBJ1-4
CASSEARAFTNEKLFF
TGTGCCAGCAGTGAAGCCCGCGCATTTACTAATGAAAAACTGTTTTTT
>NA|NA|TRBV11-2|TRBJ1-2
CASSLSWRGYTF
TGTGCCAGCAGCTTATCGTGGAGGGGCTACACCTTC
>NA|TRBD2|TRBV6-4|TRBJ2-1
CASSDSPSGGVGEQFF
TGTGCCAGCAGTGACTCCCCTAGCGGGGGGGTAGGGGAGCAGTTCTTC
>NA|TRBD2|TRBV19|TRBJ2-5
CASSLGTSGETQYF
TGTGCCAGTAGCTTAGGGACTAGCGGGGAGACCCAGTACTTC
>NA|TRBD2|TRBV5-1|TRBJ2-3
CASSLASGGTSTDTQYF
TGCGCCAGCAGCTTGGCTAGCGGGGGAACTAGCACAGATACGCAGTATTTT
>few|TRBD1|TRBV30|TRBJ1-1
CAWTGGLANTEAFF
TGTGCCTGGACAGGGGGCTTAGCGAACACTGAAGCTTTCTTT
>NA|NA|TRBV7-6|TRBJ2-5
CASSSTGRGGETQYF
TGTGCCAGCAGCTCTACTGGGAGAGGGGGAGAGACCCAGTACTTC
>NA|NA|TRBV14|TRBJ1-1
CASSPLDWPNTEAFF
TGTGCCAGCAGTCCGCTGGACTGGCCAAACACTGAAGCTTTCTTT
>NA|TRBD1|TRBV7-9|TRBJ1-2
CASSGGQPEGYTF
TGTGCCAGCAGCGGGGGACAGCCTGAGGGCTACACCTTC
>NA|NA|TRBV4-3|TRBJ2-7
CASSQQYRSSYEQYF
TGCGCCAGCAGCCAACAGTACAGGAGCTCCTACGAGCAGTACTTC
>NA|NA|TRBV9|TRBJ1-2
CASSVAAGHGYTF
TGTGCCAGCAGCGTAGCGGCAGGGCATGGCTACACCTTC
>NA|TRBD1|TRBV25-1|TRBJ1-6
CASSRPGQGHAPLHF
TGTGCCAGCAGCCGACCGGGACAGGGTCATGCGCCCCTCCACTTT
>NA|TRBD1|TRBV7-2|TRBJ2-7
CASKHDRGEIYEQYF
TGTGCCAGCAAACACGACAGGGGCGAGATCTACGAGCAGTACTTC
>NA|NA|TRBV10-3|TRBJ1-2
CAISESGGYTF
TGTGCCATCAGTGAGTCCGGTGGCTACACCTTC
>NA|NA|TRBV2|TRBJ1-1
CASSSYRVGNTEAFF
TGTGCCAGCAGTAGCTACAGGGTCGGGAACACTGAAGCTTTCTTT
>NA|NA|TRBV5-1|TRBJ2-7
CASSGSRGYEQYF
TGCGCCAGCAGCGGCAGCAGGGGTTACGAGCAGTACTTC
>NA|NA|TRBV18|TRBJ2-1
CASSRGTDRNEQFF
TGTGCCAGCTCTCGGGGGACGGACCGCAATGAGCAGTTCTTC
>NA|NA|TRBV4-2|TRBJ1-4
CASSQDKISGDLFF
TGTGCCAGCAGCCAGGACAAGATTTCGGGGGACTTGTTTTTT
>NA|TRBD2|TRBV7-9|TRBJ2-2
CASSRISGRVNAGELFF
TGTGCCAGCAGTCGGATTAGCGGGAGGGTTAATGCCGGGGAGCTGTTTTTT
>NA|NA|TRBV4-3|TRBJ2-1
CASSQDSGPPYNEQFF
TGCGCCAGCAGCCAAGACAGCGGACCCCCCTACAATGAGCAGTTCTTC
>NA|TRBD1|TRBV29-1|TRBJ2-3
CSVDSAGGDTQYF
TGCAGCGTTGACTCTGCAGGGGGAGATACGCAGTATTTT
>NA|TRBD2|TRBV6-6|TRBJ2-7
CASSGTSGTYEQYF
TGTGCCAGCAGTGGGACTAGCGGTACCTACGAGCAGTACTTC
>NA|NA|TRBV7-9|TRBJ1-1
CASSLALKNTEAFF
TGTGCCAGCAGCTTAGCACTAAAGAACACTGAAGCTTTCTTT
>once|NA|TRBV5-1|TRBJ2-2
CASSLVQYTGELFF
TGCGCCAGCAGCTTGGTTCAATACACCGGGGAGCTGTTTTTT
>NA|NA|TRBV6-1|TRBJ1-6
CASSELTPPDSPLHF
TGTGCCAGCAGTGAACTAACTCCTCCCGATTCACCCCTCCACTTT
>NA|TRBD2|TRBV5-1|TRBJ2-5
CASNMAVAGDHKTQYF
TGCGCCAGCAATATGGCGGTAGCGGGGGACCATAAGACCCAGTACTTC
>NA|NA|TRBV5-1|TRBJ1-1
CASREGTNTEAFF
TGCGCCAGCAGGGAGGGGACGAACACTGAAGCTTTCTTT
>NA|TRBD2|TRBV7-9|TRBJ2-7
CASSSSGRGYEQYF
TGTGCCAGCAGCTCTAGCGGGAGGGGATACGAGCAGTACTTC
>NA|NA|TRBV18|TRBJ2-1
CASSRLSGRTNEQFF
TGTGCCAGCTCCCGACTCAGCGGGCGAACCAATGAGCAGTTCTTC
>NA|NA|TRBV5-5|TRBJ1-6
CASSLRQGLSSYNSPLHF
TGTGCCAGCAGCTTGCGCCAAGGACTGAGCTCCTATAATTCACCCCTCCACTTT
>once|NA|TRBV28|TRBJ2-3
CASIERGRADTQYF
TGTGCCAGCATTGAAAGGGGCCGGGCAGATACGCAGTATTTT
>NA|NA|TRBV7-6|TRBJ2-3
CASSSRIDRSTDTQYF
TGTGCCAGCAGCTCCCGGATCGACAGGAGCACAGATACGCAGTATTTT
>NA|NA|TRBV7-6|TRBJ1-4
CASSLGRGVQEKLFF
TGTGCCAGCAGCTTAGGGCGGGGAGTTCAGGAAAAACTGTTTTTT
>NA|NA|TRBV9|TRBJ2-2
CASSADSTGELFF
TGTGCCAGCAGCGCTGACAGTACCGGGGAGCTGTTTTTT
>NA|NA|TRBV5-4|TRBJ2-3
CASSPLGADTQYF
TGTGCCAGCAGCCCGCTAGGCGCAGATACGCAGTATTTT
>NA|NA|TRBV25-1|TRBJ2-3
CASRPGTGTQYF
TGTGCCAGCAGACCCGGGACTGGAACGCAGTATTTT
>NA|TRBD1|TRBV11-2|TRBJ1-1
CASSPRRTGTHTEAFF
TGTGCCAGCAGCCCCCGGAGGACAGGGACTCACACTGAAGCTTTCTTT
>NA|NA|TRBV27|TRBJ1-5
CASSLHYLSNQPQHF
TGTGCCAGCAGTTTACATTACTTAAGCAATCAGCCCCAGCATTTT
>once|NA|TRBV5-1|TRBJ1-6
CASSLEGRGSYNSPLHF
TGCGCCAGCAGCTTGGAGGGCAGGGGATCCTATAATTCACCCCTCCACTTT
>NA|NA|TRBV4-3|TRBJ1-2
CASSQEDRSYGYTF
TGCGCCAGCAGCCAAGAAGACAGGAGCTATGGCTACACCTTC
>NA|TRBD2|TRBV7-2|TRBJ2-1
CASSLGLAGGNEQFF
TGTGCCAGCAGCCTGGGACTAGCAGGGGGGAATGAGCAGTTCTTC
>NA|TRBD1|TRBV10-3|TRBJ1-3
CAISLTGDSGNTIYF
TGTGCCATCAGCCTCACAGGGGACTCTGGAAACACCATATATTTT
>NA|TRBD2|TRBV5-4|TRBJ2-3
CASSPPPSGVTDTQYF
TGTGCCAGCAGCCCCCCTCCTAGCGGGGTGACAGATACGCAGTATTTT
>NA|NA|TRBV14|TRBJ2-1
CASSQGQGIGSYNEQFF
TGTGCCAGCAGCCAAGGGCAGGGTATTGGCTCCTACAATGAGCAGTTCTTC
>NA|NA|TRBV2|TRBJ1-5
CASRIGQINQPQHF
TGTGCCAGCAGGATTGGACAAATCAATCAGCCCCAGCATTTT